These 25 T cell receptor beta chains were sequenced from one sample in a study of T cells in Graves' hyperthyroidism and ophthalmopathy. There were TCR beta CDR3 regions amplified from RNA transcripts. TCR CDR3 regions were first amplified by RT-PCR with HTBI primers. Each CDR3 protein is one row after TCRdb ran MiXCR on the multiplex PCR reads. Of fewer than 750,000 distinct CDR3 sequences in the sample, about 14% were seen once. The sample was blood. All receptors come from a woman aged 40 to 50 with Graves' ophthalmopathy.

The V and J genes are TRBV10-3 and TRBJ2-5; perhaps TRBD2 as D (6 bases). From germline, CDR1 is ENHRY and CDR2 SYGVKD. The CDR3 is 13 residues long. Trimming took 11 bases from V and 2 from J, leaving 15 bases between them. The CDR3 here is CAARESLQETQYF. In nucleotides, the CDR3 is TGTGCCGCCCGGGAGAGTTTGCAAGAGACCCAGTACTTC.

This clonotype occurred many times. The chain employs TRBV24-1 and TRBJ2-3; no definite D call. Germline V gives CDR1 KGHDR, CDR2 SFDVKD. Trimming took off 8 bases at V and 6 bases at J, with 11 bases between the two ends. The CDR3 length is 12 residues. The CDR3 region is CATTDRRDTQYF. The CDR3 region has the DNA TGTGCCACCACCGACCGGCGTGATACGCAGTATTTT.

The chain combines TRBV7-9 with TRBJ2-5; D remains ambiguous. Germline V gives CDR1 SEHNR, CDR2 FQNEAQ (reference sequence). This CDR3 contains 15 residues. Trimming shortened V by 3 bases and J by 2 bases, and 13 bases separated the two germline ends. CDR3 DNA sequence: TGTGCCAGCAGCTTGGCGGCGACTCCACAAGAGACCCAGTACTTC. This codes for CASSLAATPQETQYF.

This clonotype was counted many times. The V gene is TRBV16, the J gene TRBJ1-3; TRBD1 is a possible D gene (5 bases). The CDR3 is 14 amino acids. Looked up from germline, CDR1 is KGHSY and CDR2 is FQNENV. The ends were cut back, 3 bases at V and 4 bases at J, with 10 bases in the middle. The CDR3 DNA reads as TGTGCCAGCAGCCACTACGGGGACGGAAACACCATATATTTT. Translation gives CASSHYGDGNTIYF.

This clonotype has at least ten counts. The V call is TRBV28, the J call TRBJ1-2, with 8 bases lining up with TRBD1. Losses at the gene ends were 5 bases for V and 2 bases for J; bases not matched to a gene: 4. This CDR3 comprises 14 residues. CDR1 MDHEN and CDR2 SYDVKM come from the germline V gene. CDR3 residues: CASSTTGENYGYTF. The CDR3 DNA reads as TGTGCCAGCAGTACGACAGGGGAGAACTATGGCTACACCTTC.

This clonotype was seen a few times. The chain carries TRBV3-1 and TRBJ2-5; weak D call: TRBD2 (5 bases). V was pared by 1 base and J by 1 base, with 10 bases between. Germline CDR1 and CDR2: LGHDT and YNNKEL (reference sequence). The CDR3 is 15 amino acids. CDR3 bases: TGTGCCAGCAGCCAAGTAGAGCGGTTCCAAGAGACCCAGTACTTC. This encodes CASSQVERFQETQYF.

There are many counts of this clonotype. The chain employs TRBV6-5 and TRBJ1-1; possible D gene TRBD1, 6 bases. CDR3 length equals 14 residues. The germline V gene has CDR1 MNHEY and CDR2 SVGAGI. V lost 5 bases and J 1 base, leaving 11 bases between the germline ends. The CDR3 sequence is CASSHRDWNTEAFF. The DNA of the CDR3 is TGTGCCAGCAGTCACAGGGATTGGAACACTGAAGCTTTCTTT.

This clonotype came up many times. CDR3 sequence (DNA): TGTGCCAGCAGATCCTTCGGCACAGGGGGCGGCTACACCTTC. This encodes CASRSFGTGGGYTF. The V gene is TRBV7-2, the J gene TRBJ1-2, with 9 bases identical to TRBD1. Germline V gene lookup returns CDR1 SGHTA and CDR2 FQGNSA. The CDR3 is made up of 14 amino acids. J lost 8 bases, V lost 6 bases, and 10 bases had no gene match. Together with reference TRBV7-2 and TRBJ1-2, the CDR3 gives the full variable domain: GAGVSQSPSNKVTEKGKDVELRCDPISGHTALYWYRQSLGQGLEFLIYFQGNSAPDKSGLPSDRFSAERTGGSVSTLTIQRTQQEDSAVYLCASRSFGTGGGYTFGSGTRLTVV.

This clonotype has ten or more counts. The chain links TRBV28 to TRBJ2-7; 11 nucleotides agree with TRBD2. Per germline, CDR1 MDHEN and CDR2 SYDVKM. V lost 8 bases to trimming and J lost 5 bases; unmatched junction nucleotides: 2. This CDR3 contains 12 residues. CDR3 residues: CASCSGRDEQYF. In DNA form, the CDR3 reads TGTGCCAGCTGTAGCGGGAGGGACGAGCAGTACTTC.

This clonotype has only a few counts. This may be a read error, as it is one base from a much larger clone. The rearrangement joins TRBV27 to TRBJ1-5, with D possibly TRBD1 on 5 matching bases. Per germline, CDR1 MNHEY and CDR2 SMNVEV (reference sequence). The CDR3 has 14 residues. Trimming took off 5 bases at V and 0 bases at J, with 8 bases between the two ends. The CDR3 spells CASSARDSNQPQHF. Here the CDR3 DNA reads TGTGCCAGCAGTGCCAGGGATAGCAATCAGCCCCAGCATTTT.

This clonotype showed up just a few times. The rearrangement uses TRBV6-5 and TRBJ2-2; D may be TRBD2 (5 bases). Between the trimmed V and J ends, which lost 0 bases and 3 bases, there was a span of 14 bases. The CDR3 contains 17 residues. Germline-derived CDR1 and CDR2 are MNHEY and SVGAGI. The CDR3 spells CASSYSQSGSYTGELFF. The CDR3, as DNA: TGTGCCAGCAGTTACTCTCAAAGCGGATCATACACCGGGGAGCTGTTTTTT.

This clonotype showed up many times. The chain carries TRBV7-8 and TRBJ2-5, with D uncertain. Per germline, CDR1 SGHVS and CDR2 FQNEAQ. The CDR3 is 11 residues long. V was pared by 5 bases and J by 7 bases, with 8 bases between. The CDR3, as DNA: TGTGCCAGCAGCATCGAAGGGACCCAGTACTTC. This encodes CASSIEGTQYF.

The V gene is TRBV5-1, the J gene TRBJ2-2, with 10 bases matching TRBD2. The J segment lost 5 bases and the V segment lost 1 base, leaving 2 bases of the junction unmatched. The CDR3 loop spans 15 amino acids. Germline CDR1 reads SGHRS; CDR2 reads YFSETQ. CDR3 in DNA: TGCGCCAGCAGCTTGACTAGCGGGACGACCGGGGAGCTGTTTTTT. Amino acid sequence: CASSLTSGTTGELFF.

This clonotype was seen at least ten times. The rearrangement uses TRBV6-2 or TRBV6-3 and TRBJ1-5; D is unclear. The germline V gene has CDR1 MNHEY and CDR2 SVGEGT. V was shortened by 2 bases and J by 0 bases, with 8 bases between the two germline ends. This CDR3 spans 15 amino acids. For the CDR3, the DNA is TGTGCCAGCAGTTACGCAGCATATAGCAATCAGCCCCAGCATTTT. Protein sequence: CASSYAAYSNQPQHF.

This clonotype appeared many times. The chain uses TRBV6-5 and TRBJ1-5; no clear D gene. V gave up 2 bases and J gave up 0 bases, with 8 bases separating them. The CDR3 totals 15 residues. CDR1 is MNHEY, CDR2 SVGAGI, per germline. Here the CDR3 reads CASSYSDYSNQPQHF. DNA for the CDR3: TGTGCCAGCAGTTACAGCGACTATAGCAATCAGCCCCAGCATTTT.

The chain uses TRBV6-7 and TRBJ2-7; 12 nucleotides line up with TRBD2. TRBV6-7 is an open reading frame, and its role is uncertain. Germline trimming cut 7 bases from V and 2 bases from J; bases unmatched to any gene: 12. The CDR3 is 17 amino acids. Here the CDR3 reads CASTPTSGRRGTYEQYF. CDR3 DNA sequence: TGTGCCAGCACCCCGACTAGCGGGAGAAGAGGTACCTACGAGCAGTACTTC.

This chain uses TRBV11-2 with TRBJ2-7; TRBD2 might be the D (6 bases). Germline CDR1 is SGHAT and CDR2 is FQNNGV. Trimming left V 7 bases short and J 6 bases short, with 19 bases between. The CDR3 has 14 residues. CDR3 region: CASNRPGLQTEQYF. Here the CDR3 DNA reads TGTGCCAGCAACAGACCGGGACTCCAAACCGAGCAGTACTTC.

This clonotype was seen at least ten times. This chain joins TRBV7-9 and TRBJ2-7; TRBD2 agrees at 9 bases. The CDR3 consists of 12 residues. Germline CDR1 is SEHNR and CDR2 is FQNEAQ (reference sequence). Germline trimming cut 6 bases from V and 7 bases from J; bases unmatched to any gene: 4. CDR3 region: CASSSAGGEQYF. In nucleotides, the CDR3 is TGTGCCAGCAGTTCAGCGGGAGGTGAGCAGTACTTC.

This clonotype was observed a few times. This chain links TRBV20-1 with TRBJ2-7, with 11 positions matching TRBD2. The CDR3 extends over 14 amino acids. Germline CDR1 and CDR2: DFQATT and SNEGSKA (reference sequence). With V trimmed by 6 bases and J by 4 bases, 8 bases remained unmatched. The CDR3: CSAMTGTSGYEQYF. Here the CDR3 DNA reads TGCAGTGCGATGACCGGGACTAGCGGATACGAGCAGTACTTC.

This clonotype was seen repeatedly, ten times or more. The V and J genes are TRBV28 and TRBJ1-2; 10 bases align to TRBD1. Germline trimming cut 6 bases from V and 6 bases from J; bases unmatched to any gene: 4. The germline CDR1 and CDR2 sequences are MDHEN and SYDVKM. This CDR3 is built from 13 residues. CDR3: CASRIGQGDGYTF. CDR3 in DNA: TGTGCCAGCAGGATAGGACAGGGGGATGGCTACACCTTC.

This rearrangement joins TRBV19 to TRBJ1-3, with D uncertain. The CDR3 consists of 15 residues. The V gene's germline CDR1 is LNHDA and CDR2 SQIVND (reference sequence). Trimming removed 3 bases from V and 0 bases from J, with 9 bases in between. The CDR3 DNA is TGTGCCAGTAGTATTAAGCTATACTCTGGAAACACCATATATTTT. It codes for CASSIKLYSGNTIYF.

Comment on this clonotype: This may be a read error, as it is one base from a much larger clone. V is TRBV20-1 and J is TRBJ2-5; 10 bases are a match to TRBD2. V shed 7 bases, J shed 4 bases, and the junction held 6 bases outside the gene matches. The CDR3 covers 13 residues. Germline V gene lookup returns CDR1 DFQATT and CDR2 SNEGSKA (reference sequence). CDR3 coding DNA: TGCAGTGTACTAGCGGGGCTAAGAGAGACCCAGTACTTC. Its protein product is CSVLAGLRETQYF.

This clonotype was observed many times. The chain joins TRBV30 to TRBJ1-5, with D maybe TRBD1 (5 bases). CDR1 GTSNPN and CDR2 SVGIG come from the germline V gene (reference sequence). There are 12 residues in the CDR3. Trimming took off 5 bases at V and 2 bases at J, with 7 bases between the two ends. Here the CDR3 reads CAWGAGNQPQHF. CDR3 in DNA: TGTGCCTGGGGGGCGGGCAATCAGCCCCAGCATTTT. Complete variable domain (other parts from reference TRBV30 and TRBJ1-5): SQTIHQWPATLVQPVGSPLSLECTVEGTSNPNLYWYRQAAGRGLQLLFYSVGIGQISSEVPQNLSASRPQDRQFILSSKKLLLSDSGFYLCAWGAGNQPQHFGDGTRLSIL.

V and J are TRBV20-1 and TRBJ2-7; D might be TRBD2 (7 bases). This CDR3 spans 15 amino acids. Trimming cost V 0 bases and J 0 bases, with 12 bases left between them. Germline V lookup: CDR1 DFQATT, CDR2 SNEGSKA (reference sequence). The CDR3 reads CSARDVAGASYEQYF. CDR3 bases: TGCAGTGCTAGAGATGTGGCGGGGGCCTCCTACGAGCAGTACTTC.

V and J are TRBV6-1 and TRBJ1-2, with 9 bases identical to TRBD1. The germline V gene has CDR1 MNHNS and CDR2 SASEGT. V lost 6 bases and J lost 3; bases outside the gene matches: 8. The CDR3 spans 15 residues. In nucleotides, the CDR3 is TGTGCCAGCAGCACCAAGCGGACAGGGGACTATGGCTACACCTTC. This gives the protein CASSTKRTGDYGYTF.